This TCR beta chain was recovered during a study of cytomegalovirus exposure and HLA in healthy donors. Germline lookup yields CDR1 SQVTM and CDR2 ANQGSEA. The CDR3 is 14 amino acids. V lost 6 bases and J lost 5; bases outside the gene matches: 9. This clone was found a few times. The PCR used 60 Vbeta and 13 Jbeta primers. In the original analysis: About 10 million shared chains were among the roughly 80 million unique TCR beta chains that a later analysis counted. The method was immunoSEQ multiplex PCR; TCRdb's version includes in-frame clones alone and lacks a portion of them. V and J calls plus clone size are reproduced from that table; the DNA served to infer D and trimming. The data hold 70,000 or so clones, with more than 75% observed a single time.

This receptor was taken from a man younger than 35 in good health and CMV-seropositive. Material: PBMCs. The V gene is TRBV29-1, the J gene TRBJ2-1, with 8 bases that match TRBD1. The CDR3 loop is CSVFHRTGHNEQFF. CDR3 bases: TGCAGCGTCTTTCACAGGACAGGGCACAATGAGCAGTTCTTC.